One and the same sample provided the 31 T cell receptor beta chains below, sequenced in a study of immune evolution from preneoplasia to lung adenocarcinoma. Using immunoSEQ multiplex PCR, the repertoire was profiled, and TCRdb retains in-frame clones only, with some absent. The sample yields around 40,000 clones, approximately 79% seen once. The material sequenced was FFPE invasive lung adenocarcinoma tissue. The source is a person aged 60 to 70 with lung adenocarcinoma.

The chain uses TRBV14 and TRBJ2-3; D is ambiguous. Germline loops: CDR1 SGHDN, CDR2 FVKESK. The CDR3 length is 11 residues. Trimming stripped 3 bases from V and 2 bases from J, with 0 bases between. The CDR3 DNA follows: TGTGCCAGCAGCCACACAGATACGCAGTATTTT. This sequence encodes CASSHTDTQYF.

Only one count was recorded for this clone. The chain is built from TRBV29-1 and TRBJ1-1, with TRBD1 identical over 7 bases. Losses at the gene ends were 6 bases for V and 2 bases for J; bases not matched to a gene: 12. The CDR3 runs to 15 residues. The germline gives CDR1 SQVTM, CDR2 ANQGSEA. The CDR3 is CSVRGLKGGNTEAFF. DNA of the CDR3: TGCAGCGTGAGGGGGCTGAAAGGGGGTAACACTGAAGCTTTCTTT.

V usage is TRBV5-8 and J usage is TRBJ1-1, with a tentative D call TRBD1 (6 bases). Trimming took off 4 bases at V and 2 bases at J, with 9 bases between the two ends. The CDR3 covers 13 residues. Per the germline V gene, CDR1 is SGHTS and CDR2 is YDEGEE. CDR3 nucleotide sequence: TGTGCCAGCAGCCGCAGGGGTAACACTGAAGCTTTCTTT. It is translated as CASSRRGNTEAFF.

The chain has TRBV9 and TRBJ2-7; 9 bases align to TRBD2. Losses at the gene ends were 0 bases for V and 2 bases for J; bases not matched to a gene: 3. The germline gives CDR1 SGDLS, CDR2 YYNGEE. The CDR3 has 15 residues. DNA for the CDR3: TGTGCCAGCAGCGTAGCTAGCGGGAAAACCTACGAGCAGTACTTC. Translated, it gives CASSVASGKTYEQYF.

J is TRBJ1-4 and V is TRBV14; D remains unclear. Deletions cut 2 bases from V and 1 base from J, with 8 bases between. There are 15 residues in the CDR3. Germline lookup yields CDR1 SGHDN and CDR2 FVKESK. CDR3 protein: CASSQNVGTNEKLFF. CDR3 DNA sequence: TGTGCCAGCAGCCAAAATGTTGGAACTAATGAAAAACTGTTTTTT.

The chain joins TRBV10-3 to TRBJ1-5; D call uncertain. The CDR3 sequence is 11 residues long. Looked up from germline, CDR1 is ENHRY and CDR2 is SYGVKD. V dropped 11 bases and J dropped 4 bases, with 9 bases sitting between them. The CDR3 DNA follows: TGTGCCGTGCCAAGAAATCAGCCCCAGCATTTT. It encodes CAVPRNQPQHF.

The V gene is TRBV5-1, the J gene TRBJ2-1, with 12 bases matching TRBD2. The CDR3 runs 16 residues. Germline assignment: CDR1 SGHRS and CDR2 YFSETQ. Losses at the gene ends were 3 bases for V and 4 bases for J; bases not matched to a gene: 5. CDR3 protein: CASSSWTSGAYNEQFF. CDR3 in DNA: TGCGCCAGCAGCTCCTGGACTAGCGGGGCTTACAATGAGCAGTTCTTC.

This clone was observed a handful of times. CDR3 residues: CASSLGTDVFDEQFF. CDR3 DNA sequence: TGTGCCAGCTCGCTCGGGACAGATGTATTCGATGAGCAGTTCTTC. V usage is TRBV18 and J usage is TRBJ2-1; 7 bases are a match to TRBD1. The trim removed 6 bases at V and 8 bases at J, leaving 13 bases unmatched. CDR3 length: 15 residues. Germline V gene lookup returns CDR1 KGHSH and CDR2 LQKENI. Together with reference TRBV18 and TRBJ2-1, the CDR3 gives the full variable domain: NAGVMQNPRHLVRRRGQEARLRCSPMKGHSHVYWYRQLPEEGLKFMVYLQKENIIDESGMPKERFSAEFPKEGPSILRIQQVVRGDSAAYFCASSLGTDVFDEQFFGPGTRLTVL.

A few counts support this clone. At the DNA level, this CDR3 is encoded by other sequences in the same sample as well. In nucleotides, the CDR3 is TGTGCCAGCAGTGGACCGATCAATCAGCCCCAGCATTTT. Translation: CASSGPINQPQHF. The rearrangement joins TRBV2 to TRBJ1-5; the D is unclear. Germline V gene sequence: CDR1 SNHLY, CDR2 FYNNEI. The CDR3 extends over 13 amino acids. Between the trimmed V and J ends, which lost 4 bases and 3 bases, there was a span of 7 bases.

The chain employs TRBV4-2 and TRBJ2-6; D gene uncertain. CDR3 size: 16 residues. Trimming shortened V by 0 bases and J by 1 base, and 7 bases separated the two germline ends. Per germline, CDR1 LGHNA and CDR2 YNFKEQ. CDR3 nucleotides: TGTGCCAGCAGCCAAGAGGGGATTTCTGGGGCCAACGTCCTGACTTTC. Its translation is CASSQEGISGANVLTF.

The CDR3 region is CASSLRLAGGQEQFF. The CDR3 DNA is TGTGCCAGCAGTCTTAGACTAGCGGGAGGTCAGGAGCAGTTCTTC. The chain combines TRBV28 with TRBJ2-1, with TRBD2 matching over 13 bases. The CDR3 extends over 15 amino acids. J lost 10 bases, V lost 5 bases, and 8 bases had no gene match. The germline V gene has CDR1 MDHEN and CDR2 SYDVKM.

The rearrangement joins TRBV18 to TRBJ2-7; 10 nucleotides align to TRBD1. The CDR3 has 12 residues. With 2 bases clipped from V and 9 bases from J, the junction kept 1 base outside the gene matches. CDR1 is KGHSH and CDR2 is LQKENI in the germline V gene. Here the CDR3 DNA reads TGTGCCAGCTCACCAGGGACAGGGGTGCAGTACTTC. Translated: CASSPGTGVQYF.

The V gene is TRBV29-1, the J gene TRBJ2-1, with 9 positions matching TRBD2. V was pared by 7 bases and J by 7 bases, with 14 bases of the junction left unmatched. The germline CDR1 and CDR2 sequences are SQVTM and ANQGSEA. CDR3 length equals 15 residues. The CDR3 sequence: CSATPRVAGENEQFF. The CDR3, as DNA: TGCAGCGCAACCCCTAGAGTAGCGGGAGAGAATGAGCAGTTCTTC.

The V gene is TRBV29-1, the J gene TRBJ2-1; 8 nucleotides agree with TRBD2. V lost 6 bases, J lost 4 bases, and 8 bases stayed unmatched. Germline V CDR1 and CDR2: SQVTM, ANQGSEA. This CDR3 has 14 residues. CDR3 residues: CSVRGASGYNEQFF. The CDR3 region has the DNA TGCAGCGTCCGGGGGGCTAGCGGGTACAATGAGCAGTTCTTC.

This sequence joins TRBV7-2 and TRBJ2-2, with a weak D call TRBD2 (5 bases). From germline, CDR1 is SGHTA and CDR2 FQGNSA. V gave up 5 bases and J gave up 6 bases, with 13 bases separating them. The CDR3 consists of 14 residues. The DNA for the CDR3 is TGTGCCAGCAGCCGGACTGGGGTCGCCGGGGAGCTGTTTTTT. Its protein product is CASSRTGVAGELFF.

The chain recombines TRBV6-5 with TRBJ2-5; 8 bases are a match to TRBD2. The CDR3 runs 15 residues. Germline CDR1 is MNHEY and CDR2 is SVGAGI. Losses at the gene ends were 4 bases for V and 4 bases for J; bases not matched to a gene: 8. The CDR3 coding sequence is TGTGCCAGCAGTTGGCGTAGCGGGAAGCGAGAGACCCAGTACTTC. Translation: CASSWRSGKRETQYF.

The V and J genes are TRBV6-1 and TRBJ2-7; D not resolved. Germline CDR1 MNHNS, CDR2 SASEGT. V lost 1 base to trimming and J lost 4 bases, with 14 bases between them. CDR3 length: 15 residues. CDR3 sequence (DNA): TGTGCCAGCAGTGAAGATTTTGGAGACACTTACGAGCAGTACTTC. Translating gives CASSEDFGDTYEQYF.

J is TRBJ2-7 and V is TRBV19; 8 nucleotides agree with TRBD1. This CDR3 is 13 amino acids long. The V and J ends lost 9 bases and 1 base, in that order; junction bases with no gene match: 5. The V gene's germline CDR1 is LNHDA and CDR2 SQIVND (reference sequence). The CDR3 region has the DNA TGTGCCAGCAGGAGGACAGGGTCCTACGAGCAGTACTTC. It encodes CASRRTGSYEQYF.

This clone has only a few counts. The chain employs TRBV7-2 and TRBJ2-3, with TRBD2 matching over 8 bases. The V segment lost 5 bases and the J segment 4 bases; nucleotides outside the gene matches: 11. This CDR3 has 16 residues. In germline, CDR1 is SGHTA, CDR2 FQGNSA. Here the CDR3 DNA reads TGTGCCAGCAGCACAACCGGGACTAGTCGTGCAGATACGCAGTATTTT. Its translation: CASSTTGTSRADTQYF. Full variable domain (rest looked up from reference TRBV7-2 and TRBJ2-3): GAGVSQSPSNKVTEKGKDVELRCDPISGHTALYWYRQSLGQGLEFLIYFQGNSAPDKSGLPSDRFSAERTGGSVSTLTIQRTQQEDSAVYLCASSTTGTSRADTQYFGPGTRLTVL.

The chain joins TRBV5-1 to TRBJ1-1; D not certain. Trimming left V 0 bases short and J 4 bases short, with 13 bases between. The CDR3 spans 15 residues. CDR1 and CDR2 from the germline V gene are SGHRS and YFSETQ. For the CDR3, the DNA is TGCGCCAGCAGCTTGGAGGTAGGGTGGATCACTGAAGCTTTCTTT. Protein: CASSLEVGWITEAFF.

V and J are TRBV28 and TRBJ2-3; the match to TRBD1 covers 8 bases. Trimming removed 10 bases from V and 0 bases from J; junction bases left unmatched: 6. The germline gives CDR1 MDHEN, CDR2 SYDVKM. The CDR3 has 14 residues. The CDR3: CAIRTGLSTDTQYF. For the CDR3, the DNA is TGTGCCATCAGGACAGGGCTGAGCACAGATACGCAGTATTTT.

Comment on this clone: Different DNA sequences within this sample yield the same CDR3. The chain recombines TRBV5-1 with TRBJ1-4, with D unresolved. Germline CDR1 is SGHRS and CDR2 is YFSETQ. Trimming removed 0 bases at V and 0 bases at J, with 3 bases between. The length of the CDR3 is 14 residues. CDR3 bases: TGCGCCAGCAGCTTGGACTCAACTAATGAAAAACTGTTTTTT. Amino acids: CASSLDSTNEKLFF. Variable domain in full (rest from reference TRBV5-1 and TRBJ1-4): KAGVTQTPRYLIKTRGQQVTLSCSPISGHRSVSWYQQTPGQGLQFLFEYFSETQRNKGNFPGRFSGRQFSNSRSEMNVSTLELGDSALYLCASSLDSTNEKLFFGSGTQLSVL.

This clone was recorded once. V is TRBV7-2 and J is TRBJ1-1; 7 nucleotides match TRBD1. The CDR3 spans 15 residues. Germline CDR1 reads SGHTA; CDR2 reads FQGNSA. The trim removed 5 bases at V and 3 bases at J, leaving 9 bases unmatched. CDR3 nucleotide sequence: TGTGCCAGCAGCCCCCGTTCGGGACAGCACACTGAAGCTTTCTTT. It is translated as CASSPRSGQHTEAFF.

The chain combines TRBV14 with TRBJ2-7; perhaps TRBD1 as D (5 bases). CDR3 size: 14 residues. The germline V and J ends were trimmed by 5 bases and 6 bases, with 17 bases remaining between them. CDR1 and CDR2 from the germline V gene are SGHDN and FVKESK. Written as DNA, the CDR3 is TGTGCCAGCAGCGCCGGACAAGGGGTCTCCGAGCAGTACTTC. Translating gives CASSAGQGVSEQYF.

For the CDR3, the DNA is TGTGCCAGCAGTCTACAGGGGGGGGTCTACGAGCAGTACTTC. This encodes CASSLQGGVYEQYF. The rearrangement links TRBV28 to TRBJ2-7, with D perhaps TRBD1 (8 bases). CDR1 and CDR2 (germline): MDHEN, SYDVKM. With 5 bases removed from V and 3 bases from J, the gap between germline ends came to 14 bases. The CDR3 length is 14 residues.

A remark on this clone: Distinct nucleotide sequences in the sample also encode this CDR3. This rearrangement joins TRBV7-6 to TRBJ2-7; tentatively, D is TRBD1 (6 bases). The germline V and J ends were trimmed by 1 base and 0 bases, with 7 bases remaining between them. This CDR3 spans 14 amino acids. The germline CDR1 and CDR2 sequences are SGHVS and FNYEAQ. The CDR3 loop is CASSLGGLSYEQYF. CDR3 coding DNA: TGTGCCAGCAGCTTAGGGGGGCTCTCCTACGAGCAGTACTTC. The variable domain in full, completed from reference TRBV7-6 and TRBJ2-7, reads GAGVSQSPRYKVTKRGQDVALRCDPISGHVSLYWYRQALGQGPEFLTYFNYEAQQDKSGLPNDRFSAERPEGSISTLTIQRTEQRDSAMYRCASSLGGLSYEQYFGPGTRLTVT.

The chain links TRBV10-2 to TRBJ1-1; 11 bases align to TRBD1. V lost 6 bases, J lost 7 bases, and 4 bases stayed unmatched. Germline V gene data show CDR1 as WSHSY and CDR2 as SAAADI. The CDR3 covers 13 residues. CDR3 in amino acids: CASRVDRGLEAFF. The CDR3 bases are TGCGCCAGCAGGGTGGACAGGGGGCTTGAAGCTTTCTTT.

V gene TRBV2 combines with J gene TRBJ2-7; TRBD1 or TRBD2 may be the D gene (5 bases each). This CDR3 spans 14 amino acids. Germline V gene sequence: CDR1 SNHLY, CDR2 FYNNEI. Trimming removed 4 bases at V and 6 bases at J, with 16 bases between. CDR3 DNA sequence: TGTGCCAGCAGTGTTGAGGGACGGGAAACCGAGCAGTACTTC. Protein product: CASSVEGRETEQYF.

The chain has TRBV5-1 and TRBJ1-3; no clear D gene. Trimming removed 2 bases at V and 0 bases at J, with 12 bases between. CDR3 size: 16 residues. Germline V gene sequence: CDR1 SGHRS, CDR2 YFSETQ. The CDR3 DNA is TGCGCCAGCAGCTTAACAGCGGCTGGCTCTGGAAACACCATATATTTT. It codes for CASSLTAAGSGNTIYF.

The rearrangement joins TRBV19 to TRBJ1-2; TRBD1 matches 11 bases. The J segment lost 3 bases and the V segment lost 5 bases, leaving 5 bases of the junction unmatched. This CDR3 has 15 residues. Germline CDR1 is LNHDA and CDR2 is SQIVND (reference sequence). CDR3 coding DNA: TGTGCCAGTAGTGTCGGGACAGGGGGTTACTATGGCTACACCTTC. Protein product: CASSVGTGGYYGYTF.

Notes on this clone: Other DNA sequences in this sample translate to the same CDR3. The DNA for the CDR3 is TGTGCCTGGAGTGTACGCAGGGGGCGGGAAAAACTGTTTTTT. Translating it yields CAWSVRRGREKLFF. The chain carries TRBV30 and TRBJ1-4, with TRBD1 matching over 8 bases. The CDR3 is made up of 14 amino acids. Unmatched junction bases numbered 5, after V lost 0 bases and J lost 8 bases. Germline lookup yields CDR1 GTSNPN and CDR2 SVGIG (reference sequence).